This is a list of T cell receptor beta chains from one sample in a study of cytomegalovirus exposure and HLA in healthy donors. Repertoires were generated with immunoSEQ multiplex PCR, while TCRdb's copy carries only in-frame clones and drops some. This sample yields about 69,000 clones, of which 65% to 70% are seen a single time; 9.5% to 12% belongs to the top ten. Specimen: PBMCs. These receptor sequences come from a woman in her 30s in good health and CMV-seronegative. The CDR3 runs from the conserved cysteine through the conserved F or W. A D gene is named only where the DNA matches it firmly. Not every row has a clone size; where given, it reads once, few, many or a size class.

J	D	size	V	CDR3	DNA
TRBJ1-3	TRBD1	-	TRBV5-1	CASSHRQGAAAGNTIYF	TGCGCCAGCAGCCATCGACAGGGGGCGGCGGCTGGAAACACCATATATTTT
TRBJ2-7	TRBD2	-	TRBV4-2	CASSQGTSSGYEQYF	TGTGCCAGCAGCCAGGGGACTAGCTCGGGTTACGAGCAGTACTTC
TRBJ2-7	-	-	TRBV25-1	CASTSPSYEQYF	TGTGCCAGCACCTCCCCCTCCTACGAGCAGTACTTC
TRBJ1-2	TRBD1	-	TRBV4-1	CASSPGSPDRVGYGYTF	TGCGCCAGCAGCCCAGGGTCGCCCGACAGGGTGGGATATGGCTACACCTTC
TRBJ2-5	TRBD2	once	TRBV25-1	CASSGLAGGLLGTQYF	TGTGCCAGCAGTGGTCTAGCGGGGGGGCTTTTGGGGACCCAGTACTTC
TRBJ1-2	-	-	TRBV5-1	CASSLQVNYGYTF	TGCGCCAGCAGCTTACAGGTTAACTATGGCTACACCTTC
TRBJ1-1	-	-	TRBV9	CASSVITPRNTEAFF	TGTGCCAGCAGCGTAATTACACCCAGGAACACTGAAGCTTTCTTT
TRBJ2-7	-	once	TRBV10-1	CARGGTGSYEQYF	TGCGCCCGGGGTGGGACTGGGTCCTACGAGCAGTACTTC
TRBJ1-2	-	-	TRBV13	CASSPSGRVNYGYTF	TGTGCCAGCAGCCCGAGCGGCAGAGTAAACTATGGCTACACCTTC
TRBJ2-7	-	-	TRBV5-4	CASSLVNNIYEQYF	TGTGCCAGCAGCTTGGTAAACAATATCTACGAGCAGTACTTC
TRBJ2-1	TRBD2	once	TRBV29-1	CSVGPSGISGAYNEQFF	TGCAGCGTTGGCCCCTCAGGGATCAGCGGGGCCTACAATGAGCAGTTCTTC
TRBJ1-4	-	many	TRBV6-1	CASSEAPGTNEKLFF	TGTGCCAGCAGTGAAGCGCCGGGGACTAATGAAAAACTGTTTTTT
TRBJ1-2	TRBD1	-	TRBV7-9	CASSFGQGANGYTF	TGTGCCAGCAGCTTCGGACAGGGGGCAAATGGCTACACCTTC
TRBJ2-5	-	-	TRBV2	CASKENAGSETQYF	TGTGCCAGCAAAGAAAACGCGGGATCCGAGACCCAGTACTTC
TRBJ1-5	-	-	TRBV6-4	CASSVSAESNQPQHF	TGTGCCAGCAGTGTATCGGCGGAGAGCAATCAGCCCCAGCATTTT
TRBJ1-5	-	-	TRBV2	CASSETDRDSNQPQHF	TGTGCCAGCAGTGAGACAGACAGAGATAGCAATCAGCCCCAGCATTTT
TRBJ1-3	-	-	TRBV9	CASSVESPSSSGNTIYF	TGTGCCAGCAGCGTAGAGAGTCCTTCTTCCTCTGGAAACACCATATATTTT
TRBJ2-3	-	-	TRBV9	CASNPVEGGHGTDTQYF	TGTGCCAGCAACCCCGTGGAGGGGGGGCATGGGACAGATACGCAGTATTTT
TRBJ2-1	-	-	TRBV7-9	CASSPLTSLEQFF	TGTGCCAGCAGCCCCCTCACTAGCCTCGAGCAGTTCTTC
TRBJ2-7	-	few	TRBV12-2	CASRPTLIRLNFLEQYF	TGTGCAAGTCGCCCTACCTTGATCCGCCTTAACTTCCTCGAGCAGTACTTC
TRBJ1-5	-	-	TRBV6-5	CASSYGGNSNQPQHF	TGTGCCAGCAGTTACGGAGGGAATAGCAATCAGCCCCAGCATTTT
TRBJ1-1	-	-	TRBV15	CATSRPLGGTEAFF	TGTGCCACCAGCAGACCCTTAGGGGGCACTGAAGCTTTCTTT